Listed below are T cell receptor beta chains from one sample, sequenced in a study of cytomegalovirus exposure and HLA in healthy donors. Assay used: immunoSEQ multiplex PCR; TCRdb lists only in-frame clones, some missing. The sample consists of about 130,000 clones, over 9.5% of them appearing once. Sequences were obtained from PBMCs. The receptors were sampled from a woman between 18 and 29 years old in good health and CMV-seropositive. CDR3s include the opening cysteine and the closing phenylalanine or tryptophan. The D gene is left open where the match is weak. The size of a clone is reported for some rows only, either as once, few or many, or as a class for expanded clones.

d_call	clone_size	v_call	j_call	cdr3_nt	cdr3_aa
TRBD2	few	TRBV5-6	TRBJ2-1	TGTGCCAGCAGCTTCTATAGAGGGAGGGCCAATGAGCAGTTCTTC	CASSFYRGRANEQFF
-	-	TRBV5-1	TRBJ2-1	TGCGCCAGCAGCTCCACGGGAAGGTCGGATGAGCAGTTCTTC	CASSSTGRSDEQFF
-	few	TRBV5-5	TRBJ1-1	TGTGCCAGCAGCTTCCCGGGACACCAGAACACTGAAGCTTTCTTT	CASSFPGHQNTEAFF
TRBD1	-	TRBV11-2	TRBJ1-2	TGTGCCAGCAGCTTAGATGCCTGGACAGGGTACTACACCTTC	CASSLDAWTGYYTF
TRBD1	-	TRBV25-1	TRBJ1-2	TGTGCCAGCATCGGGACAGCCAGTAACTATGGCTACACCTTC	CASIGTASNYGYTF
-	-	TRBV10-3	TRBJ1-2	TGTGCCAACTCGGACAGAACCCATGGCTACACCTTC	CANSDRTHGYTF
-	few	TRBV28	TRBJ1-5	TGTGCCAGCAGTTTTCAAGCGGGGAAGTTAGGTCAGCCCCAGCATTTT	CASSFQAGKLGQPQHF
TRBD2	-	TRBV18	TRBJ2-7	TGTGCCAGCTCACCTCTACTAGCGGGAGGTATCTACGAGCAGTACTTC	CASSPLLAGGIYEQYF
-	-	TRBV9	TRBJ2-1	TGTGCCAGCAGCGTAGCTCAAAGTCCGGGCTCCTACAATGAGCAGTTCTTC	CASSVAQSPGSYNEQFF
-	-	TRBV4-1	TRBJ1-4	TGCGCCAGCAGCCAGAAGATACAGGACTATAATGAAAAACTGTTTTTT	CASSQKIQDYNEKLFF
-	few	TRBV27	TRBJ2-5	TGTGCCAGCAGTTCCTACAGGGACCAAGAGACCCAGTACTTC	CASSSYRDQETQYF
TRBD2	few	TRBV4-1	TRBJ2-1	TGCGCCAGCAGCCAAACCACTAGCGGGACCTACAATGAGCAGTTCTTC	CASSQTTSGTYNEQFF
-	-	TRBV30	TRBJ2-1	TGTGCCTGGAGTCTCTCCTACAATGAGCAGTTCTTC	CAWSLSYNEQFF
-	-	TRBV28	TRBJ1-4	TGTGCCAGCAGGATCCGGAATGAAAAACTGTTTTTT	CASRIRNEKLFF
-	few	TRBV4-1	TRBJ1-5	TGCGCCAGCAGCCAAGATAAACAGAATCAGCCCCAGCATTTT	CASSQDKQNQPQHF
-	few	TRBV15	TRBJ2-3	TGTGCCACCAGCAGAGATGGTCTAGATCTGAGGGATACGCAGTATTTT	CATSRDGLDLRDTQYF
TRBD1	many	TRBV29-1	TRBJ1-3	TGCAGCGTTATTACAGGGGGCTCTGGAAACACCATATATTTT	CSVITGGSGNTIYF
-	-	TRBV6-5	TRBJ2-3	TGTGCCAGCAGTTACCTCAGGGAAACAGATACGCAGTATTTT	CASSYLRETDTQYF
-	few	TRBV18	TRBJ2-7	TGTGCCAGCTCACCCCGACCACAGGGATACGAGCAGTACTTC	CASSPRPQGYEQYF
-	-	TRBV27	TRBJ1-2	TGTGCCACCGTTACAGCTGAGTATGGCTACACCTTC	CATVTAEYGYTF
TRBD1	few	TRBV7-9	TRBJ1-2	TGTGCCAGCAGCTCTTTAGGGGGCGGCTACACCTTC	CASSSLGGGYTF
-	-	TRBV30	TRBJ1-1	TGTGCCTGGAGTATCGGCGGCCTCGCCAATGAAGCTTTCTTT	CAWSIGGLANEAFF
TRBD1	-	TRBV5-1	TRBJ2-2	TGCGCCAGCAGGACAGGGGGCGCGGACACCGGGGAGCTGTTTTTT	CASRTGGADTGELFF
-	-	TRBV7-6	TRBJ2-7	TGTGCCAGCAGCTTAGCGGCCCACGAGCAGTACTTC	CASSLAAHEQYF
TRBD2	-	TRBV27	TRBJ2-3	TGTGCCAGCAGTTTGTCAAAGACTAGCGGGAGGGCAGATACGCAGTATTTT	CASSLSKTSGRADTQYF
TRBD2	few	TRBV10-3	TRBJ2-1	TGTGCCATCAGTGACCTAGCGGGAGTGACACACGCAAGCTCCTACAATGAGCAGTTCTTC	CAISDLAGVTHASSYNEQFF
-	few	TRBV29-1	TRBJ2-7	TGCAGCGTTGGGAGCTACGAGCAGTACTTC	CSVGSYEQYF
TRBD2	-	TRBV5-4	TRBJ2-2	TGTGCCAGCAGCCCCGCGGGCGGGAGGGCCCCCGGGGAGCTGTTTTTT	CASSPAGGRAPGELFF
-	-	TRBV6-5	TRBJ1-1	TGTGCCAGCAGTCTGGGACTGATGGGGACTGAAGCTTTCTTT	CASSLGLMGTEAFF
TRBD1	few	TRBV15	TRBJ1-2	TGTGCCACCAGCAGAGATGGGACAGATGGCTACACCTTC	CATSRDGTDGYTF
TRBD2	-	TRBV7-2	TRBJ2-5	TGTGCCAGCAGCTCCTGGGGGGGGGAGACCCAGTACTTC	CASSSWGGETQYF